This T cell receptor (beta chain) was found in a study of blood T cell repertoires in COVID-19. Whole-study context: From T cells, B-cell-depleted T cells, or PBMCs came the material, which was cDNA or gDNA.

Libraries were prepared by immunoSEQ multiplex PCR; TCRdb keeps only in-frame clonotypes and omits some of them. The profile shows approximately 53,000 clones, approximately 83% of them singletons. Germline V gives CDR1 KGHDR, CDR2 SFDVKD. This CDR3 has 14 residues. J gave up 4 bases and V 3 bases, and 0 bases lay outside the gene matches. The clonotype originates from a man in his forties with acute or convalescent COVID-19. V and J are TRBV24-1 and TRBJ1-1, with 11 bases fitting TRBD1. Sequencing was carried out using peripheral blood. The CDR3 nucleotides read TGTGCCACCAGTGATGGACAGGGGGCCACTGAAGCTTTCTTT. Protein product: CATSDGQGATEAFF.